This T cell receptor (beta chain) was identified in a study of preoperative IRX-2 immunotherapy in early breast cancer (dated by TCRdb to the late 2010s). Inclusive of the bounding cysteine and phenylalanine, the CDR3 is 18 residues long. The retained sequence is limited to the CDR3, 54 bases, with the frame set at the first base. For CDR1 and CDR2, the germline V gene lists MNHGY and SAAAGT. V is trimmed back by 5 bases and J by 2 bases, and the junction contains 9 bases that no gene match accounts for. The library was produced with the immunoSEQ multiplex PCR assay. TCRdb stores this immuneACCESS table with in-frame sequences only. Part of the clones is absent; in the studies checked, under half of the shortfall reflects unresolved V genes, and no reason is known for the rest. Here the sample has fewer than 40,000 clones; 89% occur a single time. Over 1.5% of the sample comes from the top ten. Regarding this clone: This receptor's antigen is unknown. No clone much larger than this one lies a single base away; base qualities are absent.

In the paper's terms, the treatment or condition label means: preoperative locoregional IRX-2 cytokine immunotherapy. The samples were obtained from a phase Ib study in which preoperative, locoregional IRX-2 cytokine immunotherapy intended to prime immune responses was tested. Before surgery, IRX-2 was given to the donors, who were patients with early-stage breast cancer. The sequencing here drew on tumor tissue, taken after IRX-2 immunotherapy. The receptor's source is a human donor with breast cancer. The chain is made from TRBV6-8 and TRBJ2-6; 10 of the junction bases match TRBD1. The DNA sequence reads TGTGCCAGCAGTCTACGGACAGGGGGTTTAGCTGGGGCCAACGTCCTGACTTTC. Translated, this gives CASSLRTGGLAGANVLTF.